Below, one T cell receptor beta chain is given with its context. What it recognizes is unknown. These data belong to a study of CD8 T cells in ankylosing spondylitis. Regarding the study as a whole: Earlier literature documents some of the motif variants in reactive arthritis synovial fluid and blood. According to the report, clones linked to the disease were significantly enriched in matched synovial fluid samples taken from ankylosing spondylitis patients. Disease-linked clones bore a CD8+ phenotype and were relatively rare in peripheral blood. Blood of patients with ankylosing spondylitis appeared to be characterized by a TCR beta motif of 8 or 9 highly homologous variants.

The V end was cut by 7 bases, the J end by 4 bases, with 11 bases between. This CDR3 contains 13 residues. The authors made TCR beta libraries by quantitative 5'-RACE with molecular barcodes. TCRdb redid the calling of the 5' RACE reads with MiXCR, one entry per CDR3 protein. Of almost 400,000 distinct CDR3 sequences in the sample, more than 20% were seen once. The TCR sequence derives from a male donor with ankylosing spondylitis. This chain links TRBV12-3 or TRBV12-4 with TRBJ1-5; a weak D match, TRBD1 (6 bases). The material sequenced was blood, either unsorted or a sorted T cell fraction (not recorded which). The CDR3 is CASTGVRNQPQHF. CDR3 bases: TGTGCCAGCACAGGGGTACGGAATCAGCCCCAGCATTTT.